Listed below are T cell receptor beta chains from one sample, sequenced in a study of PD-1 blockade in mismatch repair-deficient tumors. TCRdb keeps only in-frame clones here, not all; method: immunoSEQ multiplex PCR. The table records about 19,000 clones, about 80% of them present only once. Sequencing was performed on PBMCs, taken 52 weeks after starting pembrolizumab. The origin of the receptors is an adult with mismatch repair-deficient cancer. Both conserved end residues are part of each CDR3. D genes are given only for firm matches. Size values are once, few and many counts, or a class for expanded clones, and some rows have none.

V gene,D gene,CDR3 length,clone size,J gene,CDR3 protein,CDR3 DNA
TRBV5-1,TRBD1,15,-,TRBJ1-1,CASSWGGQGITEAFF,TGCGCCAGCAGCTGGGGGGGACAGGGTATAACTGAAGCTTTCTTT
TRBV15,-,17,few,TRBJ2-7,CATSPPPRDSIPYEQYF,TGTGCCACCAGCCCACCCCCCCGGGACTCTATTCCCTACGAGCAGTACTTC
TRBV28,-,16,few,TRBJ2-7,CASSPRAGQTHYEQYF,TGTGCCAGCAGTCCCCGTGCGGGACAGACACACTACGAGCAGTACTTC
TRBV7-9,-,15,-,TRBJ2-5,CASSRPTGGEETQYF,TGTGCCAGCAGCAGACCAACAGGGGGGGAAGAGACCCAGTACTTC
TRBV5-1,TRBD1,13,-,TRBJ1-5,CASSFGTGEPQHF,TGCGCCAGCAGCTTCGGGACAGGGGAGCCCCAGCATTTT
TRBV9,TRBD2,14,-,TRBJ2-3,CASSDLAGVDTQYF,TGTGCCAGCAGCGACCTAGCGGGAGTGGATACGCAGTATTTT
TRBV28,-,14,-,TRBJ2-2,CASSTGSGTGELFF,TGTGCCAGCAGTACAGGGAGCGGCACCGGGGAGCTGTTTTTT
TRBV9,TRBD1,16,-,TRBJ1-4,CASSPRTGGLERKLFF,TGTGCCAGCAGCCCACGGACAGGGGGCTTAGAGCGAAAACTGTTTTTT
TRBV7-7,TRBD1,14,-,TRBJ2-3,CASSLDRVTDTQYF,TGTGCCAGCAGCCTTGACAGGGTGACAGATACGCAGTATTTT
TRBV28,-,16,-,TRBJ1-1,CASNSQGSGSSIEAFF,TGTGCCAGCAATTCGCAGGGCTCGGGCTCGTCAATTGAAGCTTTCTTT
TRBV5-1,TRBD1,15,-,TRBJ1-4,CASSGQQGANEKLFF,TGCGCCAGCAGCGGGCAACAGGGGGCTAATGAAAAACTGTTTTTT
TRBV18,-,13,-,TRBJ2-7,CASSPERIQEQYF,TGTGCCAGCTCACCGGAGAGAATTCAGGAGCAGTACTTC
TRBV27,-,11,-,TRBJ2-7,CASSTGQQQYF,TGTGCCAGCAGTACAGGACAGCAGCAGTACTTC
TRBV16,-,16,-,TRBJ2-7,CASSQSRTPPSYEQYF,TGTGCCAGCAGCCAATCGCGGACACCCCCTTCCTACGAGCAGTACTTC
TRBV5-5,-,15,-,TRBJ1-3,CASSSSALSGNTIYF,TGTGCCAGCAGCTCGTCCGCGCTCTCTGGAAACACCATATATTTT
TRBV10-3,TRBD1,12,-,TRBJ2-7,CAISESGDREYF,TGTGCCATCAGTGAGTCGGGGGACAGGGAGTACTTC
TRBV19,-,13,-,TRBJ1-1,CASRLQGNTEAFF,TGTGCCAGTAGGTTACAGGGGAACACTGAAGCTTTCTTT
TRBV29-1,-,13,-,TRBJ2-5,CSVSGGAGETQYF,TGCAGCGTTTCTGGGGGGGCGGGAGAGACCCAGTACTTC
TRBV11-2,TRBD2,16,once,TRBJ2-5,CASSVGGAGVRETQYF,TGTGCCAGCAGCGTCGGGGGAGCGGGAGTGAGGGAGACCCAGTACTTC
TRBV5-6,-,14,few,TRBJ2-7,CASSLVQPSYEQYF,TGTGCCAGCAGCTTAGTACAGCCCTCCTACGAGCAGTACTTC
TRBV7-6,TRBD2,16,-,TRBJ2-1,CASSQLAGLLSGEQFF,TGTGCCAGCAGCCAACTAGCGGGTCTTCTGTCGGGGGAGCAGTTCTTC
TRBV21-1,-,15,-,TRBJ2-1,CASFIGHNWAYEQFF,TGTGCCAGCTTCATAGGCCACAACTGGGCCTATGAGCAGTTCTTC
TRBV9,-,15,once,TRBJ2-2,CASSVDIGATGELFF,TGTGCCAGCAGCGTAGATATAGGGGCAACCGGGGAGCTGTTTTTT
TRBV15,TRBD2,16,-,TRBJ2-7,CATSRDRASGSHEQYF,TGTGCCACCAGCAGAGATAGAGCTAGCGGGAGCCACGAGCAGTACTTC
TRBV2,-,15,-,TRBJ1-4,CASSETSQGGEKLFF,TGTGCCAGCAGTGAGACGAGTCAAGGAGGAGAAAAACTGTTTTTT
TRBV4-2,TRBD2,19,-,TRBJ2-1,CASSPRGTSGRARAQGQFF,TGTGCCAGCAGCCCCCGAGGGACTAGCGGGAGGGCCAGGGCCCAGGGCCAGTTCTTC
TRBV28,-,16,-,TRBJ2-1,CASSPGAGGGYNEQFF,TGTGCCAGCAGTCCCGGCGCAGGGGGAGGATACAATGAGCAGTTCTTC
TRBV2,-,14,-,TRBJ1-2,CASSWGGLNYGYTF,TGTGCCAGCAGTTGGGGGGGATTAAACTATGGCTACACCTTC
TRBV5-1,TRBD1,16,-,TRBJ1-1,CASSWPYGQENTEAFF,TGCGCCAGCAGCTGGCCCTATGGACAGGAAAACACTGAAGCTTTCTTT
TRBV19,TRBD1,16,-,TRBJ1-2,CASSTTGQGRSYGYTF,TGTGCCAGTAGTACCACGGGACAGGGGAGGAGCTATGGCTACACCTTC
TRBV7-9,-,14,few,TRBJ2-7,CASSLVNSPYEQYF,TGTGCCAGCAGCTTAGTAAACAGCCCTTACGAGCAGTACTTC
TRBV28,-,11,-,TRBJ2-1,CASRAFNEQFF,TGTGCCAGCAGGGCTTTTAATGAGCAGTTCTTC
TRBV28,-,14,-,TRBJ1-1,CASSPGGGHTEAFF,TGTGCCAGCAGTCCTGGGGGAGGTCACACTGAAGCTTTCTTT
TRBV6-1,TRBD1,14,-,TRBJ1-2,CASSSWDREYGYTF,TGTGCCAGCAGCTCCTGGGACAGGGAGTATGGCTACACCTTC
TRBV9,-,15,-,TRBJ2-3,CASSVEGVYTDTQYF,TGTGCCAGCAGCGTTGAGGGAGTTTACACAGATACGCAGTATTTT
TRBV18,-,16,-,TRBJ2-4,CASSLTELLAKNIQYF,TGTGCCAGCTCACTTACAGAACTTCTTGCCAAAAACATTCAGTACTTC
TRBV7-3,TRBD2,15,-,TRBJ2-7,CASSLGGLDSSEQYF,TGTGCCAGCAGCTTAGGCGGACTAGACTCATCCGAGCAGTACTTC
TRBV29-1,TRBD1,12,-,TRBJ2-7,CSVDRDGYEQYF,TGCAGCGTCGACAGGGACGGGTACGAGCAGTACTTC
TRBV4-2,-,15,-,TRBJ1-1,CASSPRGFANTEAFF,TGTGCCAGCAGCCCTAGGGGTTTTGCTAACACTGAAGCTTTCTTT
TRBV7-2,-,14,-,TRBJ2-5,CASSLVLGGETQYF,TGTGCCAGCAGCTTAGTTTTAGGAGGAGAGACCCAGTACTTC
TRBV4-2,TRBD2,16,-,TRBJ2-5,CASSQTLGGPKETQYF,TGTGCCAGCAGCCAAACTTTGGGAGGGCCTAAAGAGACCCAGTACTTC